This T cell receptor (beta chain) was sequenced in a study of cytomegalovirus exposure and HLA in healthy donors (dated by TCRdb to about 2017). For context, the study as a whole: An earlier analysis of some 600 of the donors reported under 300 Gb of sequence data and 95 million to 130 million unique TCR beta sequences obtained from 180 million or so T cells. An early release that covered roughly 600 HLA-typed donors contained approximately 300 gigabases of sequencing data and about 93 million unique TCR sequences. Of the approximately 400 genotyped donors, less than 90% were placed in the genetic ancestry cluster associated with self-reported Caucasian donors. The aim of the study was to test whether cataloging public T cell receptors could identify signatures of past pathogen exposure. The study used immunosequencing to profile the T cell repertoires of hundreds of subjects and linked those repertoires to cytomegalovirus serostatus. Along with the approximately 650-subject first cohort, a separate validation cohort of around 120 different subjects was used. High-throughput TCR immunosequencing, statistical association of individual TCRs with disease status, and machine learning were combined to predict cytomegalovirus infection status. A later analysis re-analyzed previously published TCR beta repertoires from 666 donors and added high-resolution HLA genotyping to study TCR occurrence patterns. The later analysis used no new phenotypic data to find candidate immune exposures, relying instead on TCR beta sequences and their occurrence across donors. An earlier analysis of some 500 of the donors used high-throughput TCR beta sequencing to judge whether each TCR beta V gene segment behaved as functional or pseudogenic. Donor age, sex, ethnicity and CMV serostatus were compiled together with the repertoire data. A later genetic analysis used genome-wide SNP genotypes for about 60% of the 666 donors, treating that subset as a discovery cohort. All discovery cohort repertoires had been generated using a single sequencing platform. Class I and class II HLA loci were covered by the typing at four-digit resolution. Typing coverage varied by locus: roughly 629-630 donors for A, B, C, DRB1 and DQB1; approximately 500 for DQA1; over 600 for DPA1; under 490 for DPB1. A handful of DR-DQ haplotypes were handled as single units for association and clustering because linkage in the cohort was strong. On average, around 230,000 unique TCR beta nucleotide sequences were sequenced per donor among fewer than 500 genotyped donors of the cohort, with 15% to 20% of those sequences being non-productive. The research as a whole found: Linkage disequilibrium might explain the correlated functional status among segregating V segments, but an unknown experimental factor could not be ruled out. In a later analysis, several top co-occurrence clusters were reported to appear linked to parvovirus B19, influenza, CMV and Epstein-Barr virus. In a later analysis, most CMV-associated TCR beta chains were found to appear HLA-restricted, with HLA associations seemingly driven largely by CMV exposure. In vitro tests confirmed that a few of the cytomegalovirus-associated TCR beta chains recognize cytomegalovirus antigens. Only TCR beta chains were sequenced in this cohort, and the absence of alpha or paired-chain data limited detectable features. A later analysis found that TCR association rates varied across HLA loci, with DRB1 alleles showing the most associated TCRs and HLA-C alleles the fewest. In an earlier analysis of 587 of the donors, most TCR beta V segments appeared in productive rearrangements about 87% or about 30% of the time, broadly matching IMGT annotations. The 87-base-pair reads could not distinguish some IMGT-functional V segments, including TRBV6-2 and TRBV6-3, so those segments were excluded. The classifier was reported to diagnose cytomegalovirus status with high specificity and sensitivity in both the original and validation cohorts. A further reported finding was that TCR beta sequences accurately predicted the HLA-A and HLA-B alleles for most subjects in the first cohort. The study gave a list of 150 to 200 TCR beta chains associated with cytomegalovirus. In a later analysis, HLA-associated TCR beta chains showed more clonal expansion and lower generation probabilities than non-associated chains that were equally common. The only immune exposure information available for the cohort was CMV serostatus. The authors suggested that the approach could potentially be extended to other disease states and immunological phenotypes. Because some donors lacked HLA typing at each locus, the association tests relied only on the typed subset. In a later genetic analysis, fewer N-insertions in productive TCRs were reported among donors in an Asian-associated ancestry cluster than the approximately 710-donor mean. Presence/absence analyses assumed roughly uniform sequencing depth across donors, an assumption that may not hold. Assigning TCR associations to individual alleles was difficult when HLA alleles, especially DR and DQ, strongly co-occurred. In a later genetic analysis, a missense DCLRE1C variant was associated with V-gene and J-gene trimming of TCR beta chains, and the association was replicated in an independent cohort. A later analysis associated approximately 17,000 TCR beta sequences with specific HLA alleles at a false discovery rate of 0.05. A group of highly shared sequence variants was considered likely to be a technical artifact of the sequencing pipeline. Across donors, most TCR sequences were observed very rarely, whereas some public TCRs were present in many individuals. Fewer than 20 rarely observed V segments, including chromosome 9 orphons, were excluded from the earlier analysis of approximately 500 of the donors because counts were too low.

The germline V gene sets CDR1 to SNHLY and CDR2 to FYNNEI. The CDR3 sequence holds 12 residues, the cysteine and phenylalanine included. Of all the DNA, just the CDR3 is kept, 36 bases in frame from base 1. The V and J ends are trimmed by 5 bases and 9 bases, leaving 13 bases between them. This clone was seen a handful of times. Its binding antigen is unknown. Base qualities are not recorded, but no much larger clone differs from it by a single base. Library generation was performed with the immunoSEQ multiplex PCR assay. For the multiplex PCR, a mixture combining 60 forward primers for TCR Vbeta segments and 13 reverse primers for TCR Jbeta segments was used. Amplification of the CDR3 region of rearranged TCR beta genes was performed with a multiplex PCR assay on genomic DNA. The amplified TCR beta libraries were sequenced on the Illumina HiSeq System as 87-base-pair reads. As for how the authors treated the data: In a later analysis, some 80 million unique TCR beta chains were counted across the 650 to 750 repertoires, and roughly 9.9 million of these chains were shared by at least two donors. To remove PCR and sequencing errors, raw reads were error-corrected and collapsed into unique sequences using a nearest-neighbor algorithm that merged closely related sequences. To assign V, D and J gene segments, CDR3 sequences were aligned to IMGT reference sequences. For a sequence to be retained, a match of at least six nucleotides was required to both a V gene segment and a J gene segment. A rearrangement was called productive if the CDR3 had no stop codons and remained in frame with V and J, and every other rearrangement was called non-productive. Following IMGT convention, CDR3 was defined as the stretch from the second conserved V-encoded cysteine up to the conserved J-encoded phenylalanine. In an earlier analysis of 550 to 650 of the donors, sequences lacking an unambiguous match to a single V gene segment were excluded. In an earlier analysis of around 600 of the donors, V segments were called functional above 56.7% productive rearrangements and were called segregating when the between-donor standard deviation exceeded 5%. To diagnose cytomegalovirus status from the catalog of TCR beta chain sequences, a statistical classification framework was built. A later analysis assigned V and J genes by comparing TCR nucleotide sequences with IMGT/GENE-DB human TR gene sequences. Using the TCRdist pipeline, a later analysis assigned CDR3 sequences along with most-parsimonious VDJ recombination scenarios. In a later analysis, each TCR beta chain was defined by its CDR3 amino acid sequence together with its V-gene family, and reads without a unique V-gene family were excluded. As a way to deal with suspected cross-contamination and a sequencing artifact, a later analysis dropped hundreds of nucleotide sequences that were highly shared and had low generation probability. In a later analysis, a clonal expansion index for each public chain was calculated from normalized within-repertoire ranks of inferred template counts. In a later analysis, generation probabilities were computed with a VDJ recombination model fitted to out-of-frame rearrangements, and the resulting probabilities were checked against IGoR. A later analysis scored TCR-TCR, TCR-HLA and TCR-CMV co-occurrence with hypergeometric tests, applying a repertoire-size bias correction to TCR pairs. False discovery rates were estimated in a later analysis by permuting HLA or CMV assignments 20 times. In a later analysis, co-occurring TCRs were grouped using DBSCAN, and TCRdist sequence similarity was added for clustering within HLA-allele-positive subsets. Repertoires with fewer than 30,000 or more than 120,000 public chains, plus five repertoires with anomalous nucleotide sharing, were excluded from co-occurrence clustering. TCRdb re-hosts the immuneACCESS table, in-frame sequences only. Its copies lack some clones; in the studies checked, an unresolved V gene accounts for under half of them, and the cause for the rest is not known. V and J calls and clone size are given by that table; D and trimming were obtained from the DNA. Counted in this sample were 150,000 to 180,000 clones; around 82% of them appeared once. 5.5% to 6.5% of the sample is taken by the ten largest.

The cohort consisted of hundreds of healthy bone marrow donors. At the time of sampling, every cohort member was nominally healthy, though immune exposures that went unrecorded were likely present. The donor tested CMV seropositive and was one of the 289 seropositive cohort members. Every donor gave a peripheral blood sample, and the peripheral blood mononuclear cells from that sample were used for TCR beta sequencing. The Qiagen DNeasy Blood Extraction Kit was used to extract genomic DNA from the blood cell samples. The sample comprised PBMCs. This chain is built from TRBV2 and TRBJ1-2, with no reliable assignment of the D segment. The source of this sequence is a woman aged 40 to 50 in good health and CMV-seropositive. This receptor carries the CDR3 CASSRLPSSYTF. The sequence in DNA is TGTGCCAGCAGTCGTCTTCCGAGCAGCTACACCTTC.